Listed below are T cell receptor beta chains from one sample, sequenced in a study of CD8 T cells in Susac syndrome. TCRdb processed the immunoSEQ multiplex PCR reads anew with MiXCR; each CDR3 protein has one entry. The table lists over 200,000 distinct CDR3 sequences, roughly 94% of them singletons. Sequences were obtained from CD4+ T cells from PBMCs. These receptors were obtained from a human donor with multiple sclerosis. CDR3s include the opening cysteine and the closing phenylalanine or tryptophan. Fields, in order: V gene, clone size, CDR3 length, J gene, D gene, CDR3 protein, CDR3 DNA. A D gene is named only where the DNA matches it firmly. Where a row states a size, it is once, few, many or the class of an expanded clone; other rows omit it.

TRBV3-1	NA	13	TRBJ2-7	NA	CASSQGPSHEQYF	TGTGCCAGCAGCCAAGGCCCCAGCCACGAGCAGTACTTC
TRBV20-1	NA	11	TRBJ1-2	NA	CSVTGRYGYTF	TGCAGTGTGACGGGGAGGTATGGCTACACCTTC
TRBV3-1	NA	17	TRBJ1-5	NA	CASSQRPLANSNQPQHF	TGTGCCAGCAGCCAAAGACCCTTGGCCAATAGCAATCAGCCCCAGCATTTT
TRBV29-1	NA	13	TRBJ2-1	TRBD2	CSATSGGAGEQFF	TGCAGCGCGACTAGCGGGGGGGCCGGTGAGCAGTTCTTC
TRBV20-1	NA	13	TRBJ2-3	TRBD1	CSAEGASTDTQYF	TGCAGTGCTGAGGGGGCTAGCACAGATACGCAGTATTTT
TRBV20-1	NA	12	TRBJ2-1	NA	CSAYKGPNEQFF	TGCAGTGCTTACAAGGGCCCCAATGAGCAGTTCTTC
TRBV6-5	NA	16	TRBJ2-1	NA	CASSYLPVSSYNEQFF	TGTGCCAGCAGCTACCTCCCGGTTAGCTCCTACAATGAGCAGTTCTTC
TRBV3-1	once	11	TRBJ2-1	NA	CASSLLVEQFF	TGTGCCAGCAGTCTTCTAGTGGAGCAGTTCTTC
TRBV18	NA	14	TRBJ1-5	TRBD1	CASSATGGDQPQHF	TGTGCCAGCTCAGCGACAGGGGGGGATCAGCCCCAGCATTTT
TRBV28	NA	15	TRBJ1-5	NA	CASERADSSNQPQHF	TGTGCCAGCGAAAGGGCAGACAGTAGCAATCAGCCCCAGCATTTT
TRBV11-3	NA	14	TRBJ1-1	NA	CASPLDGASTEAFF	TGTGCCAGCCCTCTCGATGGGGCTTCCACTGAAGCTTTCTTT
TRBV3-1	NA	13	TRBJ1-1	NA	CASSQDVRTEAFF	TGTGCCAGCAGCCAGGACGTTCGGACTGAAGCTTTCTTT
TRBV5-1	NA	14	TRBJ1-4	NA	CASRLDATNEKLFF	TGCGCCAGCCGTTTGGATGCAACTAATGAAAAACTGTTTTTT
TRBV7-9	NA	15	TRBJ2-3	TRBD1	CASSLDRGPTDTQYF	TGTGCCAGCAGCTTGGACAGGGGTCCTACAGATACGCAGTATTTT
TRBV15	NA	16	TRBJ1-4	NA	CATSRGSRGANEKLFF	TGTGCCACCAGCAGAGGCTCCCGAGGAGCTAATGAAAAACTGTTTTTT
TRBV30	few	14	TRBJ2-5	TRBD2	CARGGGGDVETQYF	TGTGCCCGCGGGGGCGGGGGGGACGTGGAGACCCAGTACTTC
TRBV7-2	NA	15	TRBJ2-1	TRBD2	CASVNRGELYNEQFF	TGTGCCAGCGTGAATCGGGGGGAACTCTACAATGAGCAGTTCTTC
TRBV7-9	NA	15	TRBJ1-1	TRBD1	CASSAYRDRVPEAFF	TGTGCCAGCAGCGCCTACCGGGACAGGGTCCCTGAAGCTTTCTTT
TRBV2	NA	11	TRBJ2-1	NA	CASSVKNEQFF	TGTGCCAGCAGTGTGAAGAATGAGCAGTTCTTC
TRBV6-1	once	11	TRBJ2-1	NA	CASSEGREQFF	TGTGCCAGCAGTGAAGGCCGAGAGCAGTTCTTC
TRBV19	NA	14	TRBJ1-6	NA	CASSIGSYNSPLHF	TGTGCCAGTAGTATCGGCAGTTATAATTCACCCCTCCACTTT
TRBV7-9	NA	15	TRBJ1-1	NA	CASSSDLSLNTEAFF	TGTGCCAGCAGCTCAGATTTAAGCTTGAACACTGAAGCTTTCTTT
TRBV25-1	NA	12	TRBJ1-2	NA	CASSANAYGYTF	TGTGCCAGCAGTGCGAATGCCTACGGCTACACCTTC
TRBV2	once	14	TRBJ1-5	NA	CASGDISREQPQHF	TGTGCCAGCGGGGACATTTCACGGGAACAGCCCCAGCATTTT
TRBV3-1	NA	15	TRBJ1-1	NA	CASSQVGGGNTEAFF	TGTGCCAGCAGCCAAGTCGGCGGGGGGAACACTGAAGCTTTCTTT
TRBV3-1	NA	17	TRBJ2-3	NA	CASSPETFKFGGDTQYF	TGTGCCAGCAGCCCCGAGACTTTTAAGTTTGGTGGGGATACGCAGTATTTT
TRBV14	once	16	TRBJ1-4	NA	CASSRSQTVTNEKLFF	TGTGCCAGCAGCCGGAGTCAGACAGTCACTAATGAAAAACTGTTTTTT
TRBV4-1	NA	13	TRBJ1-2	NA	CASSQVGSYGYTF	TGCGCCAGCAGCCAAGTCGGTTCATATGGCTACACCTTC
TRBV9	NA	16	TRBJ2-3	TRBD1	CASSGGTGVTTDTQYF	TGTGCCAGCAGCGGGGGGACAGGGGTCACCACAGATACGCAGTATTTT
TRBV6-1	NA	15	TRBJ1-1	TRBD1	CASSELGPGQSEAFF	TGTGCCAGCAGCGAATTAGGGCCGGGACAGAGTGAAGCTTTCTTT
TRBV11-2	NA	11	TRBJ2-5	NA	CASSSGAAQYF	TGTGCCAGCAGCTCAGGGGCGGCCCAGTACTTC
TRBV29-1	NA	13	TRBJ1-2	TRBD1	CSVWTQGLVGYTF	TGCAGCGTGTGGACACAGGGGTTGGTCGGCTACACCTTC
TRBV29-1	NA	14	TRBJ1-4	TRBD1	CSARPGTATEKLFF	TGCAGCGCCCGGCCCGGGACAGCAACTGAAAAACTGTTTTTT
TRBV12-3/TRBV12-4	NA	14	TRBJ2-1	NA	CASSWTSGYNEQFF	TGTGCCAGCAGTTGGACATCGGGGTACAATGAGCAGTTCTTC
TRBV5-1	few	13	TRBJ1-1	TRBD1	CASSLTGDTEAFF	TGTGCCAGTAGTTTGACAGGGGACACTGAAGCTTTCTTT
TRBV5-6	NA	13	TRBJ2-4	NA	CASSLGGGGIQYF	TGTGCCAGCAGCTTGGGCGGGGGCGGCATTCAGTACTTC
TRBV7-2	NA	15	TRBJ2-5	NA	CASSPPGVGQETQYF	TGTGCCAGCAGCCCCCCCGGGGTCGGCCAAGAGACCCAGTACTTC
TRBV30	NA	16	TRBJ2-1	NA	CAWSVGGRGEYNEQFF	TGTGCCTGGAGTGTTGGGGGGCGAGGGGAGTACAATGAGCAGTTCTTC
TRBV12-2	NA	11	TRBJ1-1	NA	CAGWGMAEAFF	TGTGCAGGATGGGGCATGGCTGAAGCTTTCTTT
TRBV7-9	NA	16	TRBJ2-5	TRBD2	CASSPRVLAGQETQYF	TGTGCCAGCAGCCCGAGGGTACTAGCGGGACAAGAGACCCAGTACTTC
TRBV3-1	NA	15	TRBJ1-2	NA	CASSPMIGQFYGYTF	TGTGCCAGCAGCCCCATGATAGGACAGTTCTATGGCTACACCTTC
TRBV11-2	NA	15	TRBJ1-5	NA	CASSLGGDNRQPQHF	TGTGCCAGCAGCTTAGGGGGTGACAATCGACAGCCCCAGCATTTT
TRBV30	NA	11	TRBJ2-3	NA	CAWSPTDTQYF	TGTGCCTGGAGTCCAACAGATACGCAGTATTTT
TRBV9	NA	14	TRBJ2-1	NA	CASSRGNSYNEQFF	TGTGCCAGCAGCAGGGGGAACTCCTACAATGAGCAGTTCTTC
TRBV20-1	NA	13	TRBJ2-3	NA	CSARQLGTDTQYF	TGCAGTGCAAGACAGTTGGGGACAGATACGCAGTATTTT
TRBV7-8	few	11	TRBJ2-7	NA	CASSSTYEQYF	TGTGCCAGCAGCTCCACCTACGAGCAGTACTTC
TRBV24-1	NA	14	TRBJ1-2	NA	CATSLEPSNYGYTF	TGTGCCACCAGCCTGGAACCGTCTAACTATGGCTACACCTTC
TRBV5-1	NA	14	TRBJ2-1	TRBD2	CASSYGGTNDEQFF	TGCGCCAGCAGTTACGGGGGGACCAATGATGAGCAGTTCTTC
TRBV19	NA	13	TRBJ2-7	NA	CASSYDREGEQYF	TGTGCCAGTAGTTACGACAGGGAGGGCGAGCAGTACTTC